This TCR beta chain is drawn from a study of graft-versus-host responses after intestinal transplantation. Study at large: Recipients were given multivisceral, liver-intestinal, or isolated intestinal transplants. Study results and limitations: Graft-donor T cell macrochimerism in patients accompanied high graft-versus-host to host-versus-graft clonal ratios in allografts. Some GvH clones appeared in ileal mucosa or blood before recipient bone marrow.

The V end was cut by 0 bases, the J end by 4 bases, with 16 bases between. The V gene's germline CDR1 is SGDLS and CDR2 YYNGEE. CDR3 length: 16 residues. Clones were sequenced by immunoSEQ multiplex PCR, and TCRdb holds only the in-frame ones, with some missing. The data contain tens of thousands of clones, 91% of them singletons. About this clone: Antigen specificity is unknown.

The specimen comprised unstimulated CD4+ T cells sorted from spleen or lymph node cells, sampled before intestinal transplant. The rearrangement links TRBV9 to TRBJ1-1, with D maybe TRBD1 (6 bases). The TCR sequence derives from a human donor who received an intestinal transplant. CDR3 protein: CASSVGDGRGGTEAFF. The CDR3, as DNA: TGTGCCAGCAGCGTAGGGGATGGCAGAGGGGGCACTGAAGCTTTCTTT.